This T cell receptor (beta chain) comes out of a study of neurological immune-mediated disorders. Study-level results: Expanded clones shared no identical CDR3 amino acid sequences across subjects, which suggested private TCR-beta repertoires in all groups.

Notes on this clonotype: As yet, its antigen is unknown.

Trimming cost V 5 bases and J 0 bases; bases outside gene matches: 13. The CDR3 extends over 17 amino acids. Germline values: CDR1 DFQATT, CDR2 SNEGSKA (reference sequence). The cDNA was generated through 5'RACE incorporating 10-nucleotide random UMIs. From the 5' RACE reads, TCRdb called clonotypes with MiXCR, one entry per CDR3 protein. Of about 120,000 distinct CDR3 sequences in the sample, roughly 3.2% were seen once. The sample consisted of PBMCs. The clonotype comes from a woman younger than 45 with multiple sclerosis. V gene TRBV20-1 combines with J gene TRBJ2-1, with TRBD2 matching 7 bases. The CDR3 loop is CSALTSWGTSSYNEQFF. As DNA, the CDR3 is TGCAGTGCTTTGACTAGCTGGGGCACGAGCTCCTACAATGAGCAGTTCTTC.